These 32 T cell receptor beta chains share one sample of origin, sequenced in a study of T cells in Graves' hyperthyroidism and ophthalmopathy (dated by TCRdb to the late 2010s). Library creation used multiplex PCR. Sequencing used an Illumina HiSeq 2000. The TCR beta CDR3 regions were amplified from RNA transcripts. The TCR CDR3 was subjected to a first round of RT-PCR using the HTBI primer set and the Qiagen OneStep RT-PCR kit. Using fastp at Q25 and MiXCR, TCRdb reprocessed the public reads and kept productive beta chains. Each entry is one CDR3 protein sequence, shown with its most common DNA and genes. For this sample there are around 110,000 distinct CDR3 sequences; roughly 15% appear just once. Around two fifths of the sample is taken by the ten largest. The sequencing input was blood. The source of these receptors is a woman in her forties or fifties with Graves' hyperthyroidism.

This clonotype was counted ten times or more. This chain joins TRBV15 and TRBJ1-5; tentatively, D is TRBD1 (5 bases). CDR1 is LNHNV and CDR2 is YYDKDF in the germline V gene (reference sequence). CDR3 length equals 15 residues. V lost 5 bases and J lost 6, with 17 bases in between. The CDR3 sequence: CATSGVLGGAQPQHF. CDR3 nucleotide sequence: TGTGCCACCAGCGGGGTACTCGGCGGGGCTCAGCCCCAGCATTTT.

This clonotype showed up many times. V gene TRBV28 combines with J gene TRBJ2-5; perhaps TRBD1 as D (5 bases). CDR1 MDHEN and CDR2 SYDVKM come from the germline V gene. Trimming took off 8 bases at V and 7 bases at J, with 11 bases between the two ends. This CDR3 comprises 11 residues. The CDR3 is CASRQLGTQYF. In nucleotides, the CDR3 is TGTGCCAGCCGACAGCTTGGGACCCAGTACTTC.

In its sample, this clonotype was seen many times. The chain couples TRBV9 to TRBJ2-7; 10 nucleotides line up with TRBD2. The V gene's germline CDR1 is SGDLS and CDR2 YYNGEE. With V trimmed by 3 bases and J by 1 base, 4 bases remained unmatched. The CDR3 extends over 15 amino acids. CDR3 in amino acids: CASSGGLADSYEQYF. Here the CDR3 DNA reads TGTGCCAGCAGCGGCGGACTAGCGGATTCCTACGAGCAGTACTTC.

This clonotype was observed at least ten times. The chain recombines TRBV18 with TRBJ2-5, with D unresolved. Trimming removed 5 bases from V and 3 bases from J, with 13 bases in between. Germline CDR1 KGHSH, CDR2 LQKENI. This CDR3 is built from 14 residues. The CDR3 spells CASSVGQPEETQYF. The CDR3 DNA follows: TGTGCCAGCTCAGTCGGGCAGCCCGAAGAGACCCAGTACTTC.

This clonotype was observed at least ten times. This chain connects TRBV20-1 to TRBJ2-6; no reliable D call. The CDR3 has 14 amino acids. Germline lookup yields CDR1 DFQATT and CDR2 SNEGSKA (reference sequence). The V end lost 2 bases, the J end lost 4 bases, and 9 bases lay between the germline ends. DNA for the CDR3: TGCAGTGCTAGATACTTAGAAGGGGCCAACGTCCTGACTTTC. Its translation is CSARYLEGANVLTF.

This sequence joins TRBV28 and TRBJ1-2, with 12 bases identical to TRBD1. The germline V gene encodes CDR1 MDHEN and CDR2 SYDVKM. This CDR3 contains 15 residues. V dropped 3 bases and J dropped 7; count of bases not matched to a gene: 6. Written as DNA, the CDR3 is TGTGCCAGCAGTTTGTCTGGGACAGGGGGCTTTGGCTACACCTTC. Translation: CASSLSGTGGFGYTF.

This clonotype was seen at least ten times. The rearrangement links TRBV28 to TRBJ1-1; the D is unclear. The CDR3 runs 15 residues. V lost 5 bases, J lost 3 bases, and 16 bases lay in between. Per germline, CDR1 MDHEN and CDR2 SYDVKM. This chain's CDR3 is CASSPRTGIYTEAFF. The CDR3 DNA sequence: TGTGCCAGCAGTCCAAGGACCGGGATTTACACTGAAGCTTTCTTT.

This clonotype appeared many times. V gene TRBV6-1 combines with J gene TRBJ2-7, with D perhaps given as TRBD1 or TRBD2 (5 bases each). V lost 5 bases and J lost 3, with 17 bases in between. CDR3 length: 15 amino acids. Germline V gene lookup returns CDR1 MNHNS and CDR2 SASEGT. In DNA form, the CDR3 reads TGTGCCAGCAGTCTCAGGGATCCGGGGAACTACGAGCAGTACGTC. Its protein product is CASSLRDPGNYEQYV.

The rearrangement uses TRBV24-1 and TRBJ2-1; TRBD1 matches at 9 bases. V shed 5 bases, J shed 7 bases, and the junction held 8 bases outside the gene matches. Per the germline V gene, CDR1 is KGHDR and CDR2 is SFDVKD. CDR3 length equals 15 residues. CDR3 nucleotides: TGTGCCACCAGTGGGGGACAGGGAGGTTGGAATGAGCAGTTCTTC. Translated: CATSGGQGGWNEQFF.

This clonotype was observed many times. The CDR3 DNA reads TGTGCCAGCAGCAGCTCCCCGGGACACCTGTTCTTC. It yields the protein CASSSSPGHLFF. The chain couples TRBV11-2 to TRBJ2-1; D possibly corresponds to TRBD1 (6 bases). V was pared by 5 bases and J by 15 bases, with 17 bases between. Germline V gene data show CDR1 as SGHAT and CDR2 as FQNNGV. CDR3 length: 12 residues.

In its sample, this clonotype was seen many times. The CDR3 sequence is CASTKAAIGNTIYF. The CDR3 region has the DNA TGTGCCAGCACCAAAGCTGCTATTGGAAACACCATATATTTT. V gene TRBV6-2 or TRBV6-3 combines with J gene TRBJ1-3, with unresolved D. The CDR3 runs to 14 residues. Germline V gene lookup returns CDR1 MNHEY and CDR2 SVGEGT. V lost 7 bases and J 3 bases, leaving 13 bases between the germline ends.

This chain joins TRBV12-3 or TRBV12-4 and TRBJ1-5; D remains ambiguous. V shed 4 bases and J shed 5 bases, with 9 bases lying between them. The CDR3 has 13 residues. CDR3 nucleotide sequence: TGTGCCAGCAGTTGGAGTGCTTATCAGCCCCAGCATTTT. This codes for CASSWSAYQPQHF.

This clonotype was recorded at least ten times. The chain joins TRBV5-6 to TRBJ1-6, with TRBD1 matching over 10 bases. The CDR3 is 16 amino acids. With V trimmed by 4 bases and J by 8 bases, 9 bases remained unmatched. CDR1 and CDR2 from the germline V gene are SGHDT and YYEEEE. CDR3 bases: TGTGCCAGCAGCGTAAGACAGGGGGCAGTAGATTCACCCCTCCACTTT. This sequence encodes CASSVRQGAVDSPLHF.

CDR3: CASTGGSAGNEQFF. The CDR3 region has the DNA TGTGCCAGCACTGGGGGATCCGCCGGGAATGAGCAGTTCTTC. This chain uses TRBV6-2 or TRBV6-3 with TRBJ2-1; perhaps D is TRBD1 or TRBD2 (5 bases each). From germline, CDR1 is MNHEY and CDR2 SVGEGT. This CDR3 is 14 amino acids long. Trimming removed 7 bases from V and 7 bases from J, with 17 bases in between.

This clonotype was recorded at least ten times. This rearrangement joins TRBV29-1 to TRBJ1-1; D perhaps matches TRBD1 (5 bases). The CDR3 spans 11 residues. Germline V gene lookup returns CDR1 SQVTM and CDR2 ANQGSEA. Trimming took 3 bases from V and 11 from J, leaving 13 bases between them. The CDR3 reads CSVDAIRAAFF. CDR3 DNA sequence: TGCAGCGTTGACGCGATCAGGGCGGCTTTCTTT.

Notes on this clonotype: An end of the junction does not agree with germline; a read error may underlie this. The chain recombines TRBV13 with TRBJ2-3; 7 bases line up with TRBD1. Germline values: CDR1 PRHDT, CDR2 FYEKMQ (reference sequence). This CDR3 is built from 14 residues. DNA for the CDR3: TGTGCCGGCAGCTTAACGGGACAGTCAGATACGCAGTATTTT. Translated: CAGSLTGQSDTQYF.

This clonotype was counted once. The chain employs TRBV28 and TRBJ1-5; 9 bases agree with TRBD1. Germline V gene data show CDR1 as MDHEN and CDR2 as SYDVKM. The CDR3 extends over 16 amino acids. Unmatched junction bases numbered 12, after V lost 6 bases and J lost 6 bases. CDR3 in DNA: TGTGCCAGCAGCCCTACAACAGGGGGCTATGGTCAGCCCCAGCATTTT. Its protein is CASSPTTGGYGQPQHF.

At least ten counts were recorded for this clonotype. This chain links TRBV20-1 with TRBJ2-5; 7 nucleotides align to TRBD2. Unmatched junction bases numbered 1, after V lost 5 bases and J lost 1 base. This CDR3 has 12 residues. Per germline, CDR1 DFQATT and CDR2 SNEGSKA (reference sequence). This chain's CDR3 is CSAAGVQETQYF. CDR3 nucleotide sequence: TGCAGTGCTGCGGGGGTCCAAGAGACCCAGTACTTC.

Many counts were recorded for this clonotype. The rearrangement joins TRBV28 to TRBJ1-5; 9 bases map to TRBD1. Per the germline V gene, CDR1 is MDHEN and CDR2 is SYDVKM. The junction had 10 bases not matched to a gene; V was cut back by 3 bases and J by 7 bases. The CDR3 covers 16 residues. CDR3: CASSFGDRVFYQPQHF. CDR3 DNA sequence: TGTGCCAGCAGTTTCGGGGACAGGGTCTTTTACCAGCCCCAGCATTTT.

This clonotype was counted ten times or more. The chain employs TRBV7-9 and TRBJ1-5, with unresolved D. The CDR3 is made up of 12 amino acids. V was cut by 2 bases and J by 7 bases, with 6 bases left in between. Germline-derived CDR1 and CDR2 are SEHNR and FQNEAQ (reference sequence). Here the CDR3 reads CASSLIDQPQHF. As DNA, the CDR3 is TGTGCCAGCAGCTTAATCGACCAGCCCCAGCATTTT.

This clonotype appeared many times. The chain joins TRBV6-1 to TRBJ2-1, with D possibly matching TRBD2 (6 bases). Germline V gives CDR1 MNHNS, CDR2 SASEGT. V dropped 7 bases and J dropped 5 bases, with 18 bases sitting between them. The CDR3 contains 15 residues. CDR3 bases: TGTGCCAGCAACAATCAGGGACTCGGTCACAATGAGCAGTTCTTC. Protein product: CASNNQGLGHNEQFF.

This clonotype was recorded at least ten times. This chain joins TRBV4-1 and TRBJ2-4; D perhaps matches TRBD2 (5 bases). CDR3 size: 17 residues. Trimming cost V 0 bases and J 2 bases, with 14 bases left between them. The V gene's germline CDR1 is MGHRA and CDR2 YSYEKL. The CDR3 DNA sequence: TGCGCCAGCAGCCAAGATCTCCTTATAGCGTCCAAAAACATTCAGTACTTC. It specifies CASSQDLLIASKNIQYF.

Many counts were recorded for this clonotype. The CDR3 does not end in the conserved phenylalanine or tryptophan, so this is likely a read error. The chain couples TRBV20-1 to TRBJ1-5; D is undetermined. V was trimmed by 3 bases and J by 0 bases, leaving 12 bases between them. This CDR3 is 15 amino acids long. Per germline, CDR1 DFQATT and CDR2 SNEGSKA (reference sequence). Here the CDR3 reads CSASPTLNSNQPQHL. The CDR3 DNA sequence: TGCAGTGCTAGCCCGACACTCAATAGCAATCAGCCCCAGCATCTT.

This clonotype was seen at least ten times. This could be a read error, since a much larger clone is one nucleotide away. This sequence joins TRBV7-3 and TRBJ1-1; D gene uncertain. Germline CDR1 reads SGHTA; CDR2 reads FQGTGA. Trimming cost V 4 bases and J 0 bases, with 9 bases left between them. The length of the CDR3 is 14 residues. The CDR3 DNA follows: TGTGCCAGCAGCTCAACCCGGTTGAACACTGAAGCTTTCTTT. Amino acids: CASSSTRLNTEAFF.

This clonotype was observed many times. The chain is built from TRBV7-6 and TRBJ1-1; tentatively, D is TRBD1 (6 bases). From germline, CDR1 is SGHVS and CDR2 FNYEAQ. The CDR3 spans 17 residues. Trimming stripped 5 bases from V and 0 bases from J, with 19 bases between. The CDR3 DNA follows: TGTGCCAGCAGCCCCGGGGGCGGTCCACTCATGAACACTGAAGCTTTCTTT. Protein product: CASSPGGGPLMNTEAFF.

The rearrangement joins TRBV14 to TRBJ1-5, with D unclear. With 3 bases removed from V and 2 bases from J, the gap between germline ends came to 8 bases. Looked up from germline, CDR1 is SGHDN and CDR2 is FVKESK. CDR3 size: 14 residues. The CDR3 coding sequence is TGTGCCAGCAGCCACGGGAGACGCAATCAGCCCCAGCATTTT. As protein: CASSHGRRNQPQHF.

This clonotype was counted ten times or more. The rearrangement links TRBV30 to TRBJ2-2; 7 nucleotides line up with TRBD1. V shed 4 bases, J shed 3 bases, and the junction held 8 bases outside the gene matches. Germline CDR1 GTSNPN, CDR2 SVGIG (reference sequence). This CDR3 is built from 15 residues. The CDR3 loop is CAWNRQGGHTGELFF. The CDR3 DNA reads TGTGCCTGGAACAGACAGGGTGGGCACACCGGGGAGCTGTTTTTT.

As DNA, the CDR3 is TGTGCCAGCAGGGGACTAGCGGGAGAGGTCGGGGAGCTGTTTTTT. Its protein is CASRGLAGEVGELFF. This sequence joins TRBV6-1 and TRBJ2-2; 14 bases align to TRBD2. Germline V gives CDR1 MNHNS, CDR2 SASEGT. Trimming took 6 bases from V and 7 from J; bases not matched to a gene: 4. The CDR3 contains 15 residues.

This clonotype has a handful of counts. This chain uses TRBV4-1 with TRBJ2-3, with 12 bases aligning to TRBD2. Germline assignment: CDR1 MGHRA and CDR2 YSYEKL. V lost 6 bases to trimming and J lost 2 bases; unmatched junction nucleotides: 12. This CDR3 is built from 18 residues. The CDR3 nucleotides are TGCGCCAGCAGACACGGACTAGCGGGACTGGGGAACACAGATACGCAGTATTTT. Residues: CASRHGLAGLGNTDTQYF.

Ten or more counts support this clonotype. V and J are TRBV11-3 and TRBJ1-2, with 11 bases that match TRBD1. V shed 5 bases, J shed 5 bases, and the junction held 13 bases outside the gene matches. The germline V gene has CDR1 SGHNT and CDR2 YENEEA. The CDR3 spans 17 residues. CDR3 sequence reads: CASSLFGDGQGAYGYTF. The CDR3 DNA sequence: TGTGCCAGCAGCCTTTTTGGGGACGGACAGGGGGCGTATGGCTACACCTTC.

This clonotype was counted at least ten times. The chain uses TRBV28 and TRBJ2-1, with TRBD2 identical over 9 bases. CDR1 and CDR2 from the germline V gene are MDHEN and SYDVKM. The CDR3 extends over 16 amino acids. With 5 bases clipped from V and 8 bases from J, the junction kept 13 bases outside the gene matches. In DNA, the CDR3 is TGTGCCAGCAGTGGAAATCTAGCGGGGAATCGGGATGAGCAGTTCTTC. This sequence encodes CASSGNLAGNRDEQFF. Full variable domain (remainder filled in from reference TRBV28 and TRBJ2-1): DVKVTQSSRYLVKRTGEKVFLECVQDMDHENMFWYRQDPGLGLRLIYFSYDVKMKEKGDIPEGYSVSREKKERFSLILESASTNQTSMYLCASSGNLAGNRDEQFFGPGTRLTVL.

The sample holds many counts of this clonotype. The chain is built from TRBV29-1 and TRBJ2-7, with TRBD2 matching over 14 bases. The CDR3 has 12 amino acids. From germline, CDR1 is SQVTM and CDR2 ANQGSEA. The ends lost 6 bases at V and 6 bases at J; junction bases unmatched: 1. This CDR3 reads CSVGTSGSEQYV. In nucleotides, the CDR3 is TGCAGCGTCGGGACTAGCGGGAGCGAGCAGTACGTC.